The 3 T cell receptor beta chains below come from one sample, sequenced in a study of molecular identifiers for immune sequencing clone quantification. One entry per CDR3 protein, called by TCRdb with MiXCR from the PCR reads. The data show hundreds of thousands of distinct CDR3 sequences, 25% seen once. The sample taken for sequencing was naive CD8+ T cells from blood, with Jurkat cell RNA spiked in. Documented subset: FACS-sorted CD8+CD4-CCR7+CD45RA+ naive T cells. These receptors all stem from a human donor in good health. Some libraries in this study had Jurkat cell RNA spiked in.

The sample holds a few counts of this clonotype. The J gene is TRBJ2-7, the V gene TRBV11-3, with D hard to call. V was shortened by 5 bases and J by 2 bases, with 16 bases between the two germline ends. Germline lookup yields CDR1 SGHNT and CDR2 YENEEA. The CDR3 is 15 amino acids. The DNA of the CDR3 is TGTGCCAGCAGCGACCGCGGACGGGCACCCTACGAGCAGTACTTC. It is translated as CASSDRGRAPYEQYF.

In its sample, this clonotype was seen many times. This CDR3 reads CASSQDFSNSPLHF. The DNA of the CDR3 is TGCGCCAGCAGCCAAGATTTCTCAAATTCACCCCTCCACTTT. The chain uses TRBV4-3 and TRBJ1-6; D call uncertain. The germline V and J ends were trimmed by 0 bases and 7 bases, with 7 bases remaining between them. From germline, CDR1 is LGHNA and CDR2 YSLEER. The CDR3 totals 14 residues.

Of note for this clonotype: The germline gene is not matched at one end of the junction; a read error may be the cause. J is TRBJ1-2 and V is TRBV12-3 or TRBV12-4, with D possibly TRBD1 on 5 matching bases. This CDR3 has 17 amino acids. The CDR3 protein is CAGSGTVLGPANYGYTF. CDR3 coding DNA: TGTGCCGGCAGCGGGACGGTTCTCGGGCCGGCTAACTATGGCTACACCTTC.